Many counts were recorded for the clone carrying this T cell receptor beta chain. Its antigen is still unknown. V shed 5 bases and J shed 4 bases, with 8 bases lying between them. The CDR3 sequence is 11 residues long. In germline, CDR1 is GTSNPN, CDR2 SVGIG (reference sequence). Documented time point: patch test 2, 6 weeks after DPC sensitization. The treatment was: therapeutic diphenylcyclopropenone sensitization with weekly scalp DPC. Each donor was an alopecia patient between 18 and 70 years of age who qualified for DPC. TCRdb used MiXCR to reprocess the RACE reads, holding one entry per CDR3 protein. The sample holds 80,000 to 95,000 distinct CDR3 sequences, 11% seen once. This sample is part of a study of human T cells and chemical hapten exposure. As for the study in general: Upper back patch tests used 0.01% DPC, scored after 6 days.

Notes on the study in general: Alopecia affected the donors, so their immune response may differ from healthy people's.

The sequencing used whole blood, collected in connection with sensitization to the hapten diphenylcyclopropenone (DPC). The source is a man aged 35 to 55 with alopecia areata. Some clones in this sample may be carry-over from other donors' samples. The chain is built from TRBV30 and TRBJ1-1; D gene ambiguous. CDR3 nucleotides: TGTGCCTGGGTCCGCGTCACTGAAGCTTTCTTT. Its protein product is CAWVRVTEAFF. The full variable domain, in which reference TRBV30 and TRBJ1-1 provide the parts outside the CDR3, is SQTIHQWPATLVQPVGSPLSLECTVEGTSNPNLYWYRQAAGRGLQLLFYSVGIGQISSEVPQNLSASRPQDRQFILSSKKLLLSDSGFYLCAWVRVTEAFFGQGTRLTVV.